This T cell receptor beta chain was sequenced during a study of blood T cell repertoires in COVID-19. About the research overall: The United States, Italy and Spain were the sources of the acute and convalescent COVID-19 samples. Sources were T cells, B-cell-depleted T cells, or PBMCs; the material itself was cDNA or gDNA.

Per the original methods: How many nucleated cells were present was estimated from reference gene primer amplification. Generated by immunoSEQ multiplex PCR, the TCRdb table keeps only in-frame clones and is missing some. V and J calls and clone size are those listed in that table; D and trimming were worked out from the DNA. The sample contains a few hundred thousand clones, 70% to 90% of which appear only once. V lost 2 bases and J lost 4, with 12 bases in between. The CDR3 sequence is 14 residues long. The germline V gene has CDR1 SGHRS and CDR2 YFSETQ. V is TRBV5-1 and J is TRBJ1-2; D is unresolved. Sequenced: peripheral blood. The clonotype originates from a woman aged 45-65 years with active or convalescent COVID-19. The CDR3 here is CASSFETSFYGYTF. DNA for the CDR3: TGCGCCAGCAGCTTTGAGACATCTTTCTATGGCTACACCTTC.